This T cell receptor beta chain was captured by sequencing in a study of OX40 agonist ivuxolimab in advanced cancers. Study at large: Participants averaged about 66 years of age (range roughly 23 to 80) and were 75% to 90% male. Three patients had partial responses: one hepatocellular carcinoma, two cutaneous melanoma. Notes on the study in general: Among the nonresponders, some also had low normalized T-cell clonal expansion. Expanded clones belonging to CD8+ T cells outnumbered, on average, those of CD4+.

V dropped 4 bases and J dropped 4; count of bases not matched to a gene: 7. CDR3 size: 15 residues. Germline V gene sequence: CDR1 SEHNR, CDR2 FQNEAQ (reference sequence). The protocol was immunoSEQ multiplex PCR, while the TCRdb copy is restricted to in-frame clones and leaves out a portion. The table lists around 77,000 clones, 80% to 90% of them singletons. About this clone: Its antigen is undetermined.

The TCR was taken from an adult with an advanced solid tumor such as melanoma, head and neck, liver or kidney cancer. The rearrangement joins TRBV7-9 to TRBJ1-5; 7 positions match TRBD1. The sample in question was CD4+ or CD8+ T cells sorted from blood, obtained in a trial of the OX40 agonist ivuxolimab. Written as DNA, the CDR3 is TGTGCCAGCAGCTCCAGCGACAGGGCTAATCAGCCCCAGCATTTT. Translating gives CASSSSDRANQPQHF.